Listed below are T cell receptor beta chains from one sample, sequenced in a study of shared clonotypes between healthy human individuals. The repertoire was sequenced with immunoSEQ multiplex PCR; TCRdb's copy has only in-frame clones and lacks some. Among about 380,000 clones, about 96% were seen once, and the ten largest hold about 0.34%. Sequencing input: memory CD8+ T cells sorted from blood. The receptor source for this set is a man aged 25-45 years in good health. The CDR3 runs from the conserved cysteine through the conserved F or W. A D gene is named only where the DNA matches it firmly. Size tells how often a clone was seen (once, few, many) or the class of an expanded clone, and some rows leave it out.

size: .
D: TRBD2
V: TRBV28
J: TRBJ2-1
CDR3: CASSLGLEFSQFF

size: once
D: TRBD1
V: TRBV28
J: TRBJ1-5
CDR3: CASNQDRGSNQPQHF

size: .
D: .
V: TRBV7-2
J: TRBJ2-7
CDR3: CASRPAGWRYEQYF

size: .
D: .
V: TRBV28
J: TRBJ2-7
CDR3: CASRKPGLPTYEQYF

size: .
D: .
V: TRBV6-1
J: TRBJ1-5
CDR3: CASSEPGDQPQHF

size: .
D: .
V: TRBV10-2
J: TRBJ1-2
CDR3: CASSPTPEMYGYTF

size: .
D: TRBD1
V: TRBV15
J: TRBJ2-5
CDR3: CATSRLQLGQEETQYF

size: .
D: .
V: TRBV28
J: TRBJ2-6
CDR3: CACGSGSSGANVLTF

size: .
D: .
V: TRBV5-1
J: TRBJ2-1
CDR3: CASRNNGPYNEQFF

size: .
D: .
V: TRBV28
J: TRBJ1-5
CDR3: CASSLGTRGNQPQHF

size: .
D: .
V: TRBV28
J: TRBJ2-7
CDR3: CASSLVGYEQYF

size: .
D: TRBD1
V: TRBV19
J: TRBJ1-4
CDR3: CASSKDRATNEKLFF

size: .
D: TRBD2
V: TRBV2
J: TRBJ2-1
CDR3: CASASSGGGEQFF